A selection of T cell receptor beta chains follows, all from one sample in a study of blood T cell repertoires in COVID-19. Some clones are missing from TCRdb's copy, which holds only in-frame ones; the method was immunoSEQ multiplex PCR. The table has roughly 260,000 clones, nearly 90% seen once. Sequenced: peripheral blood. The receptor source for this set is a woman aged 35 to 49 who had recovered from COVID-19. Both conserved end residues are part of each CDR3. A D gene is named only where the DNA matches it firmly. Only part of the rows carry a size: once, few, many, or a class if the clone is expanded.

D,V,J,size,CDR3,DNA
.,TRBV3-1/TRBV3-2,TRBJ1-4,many,CASSDSIKSNEKLFF,TGTGCCAGCAGCGATTCGATCAAAAGCAATGAAAAACTGTTTTTT
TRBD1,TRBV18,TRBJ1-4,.,CASSRTPGQGENEKLFF,TGTGCCAGCTCACGAACCCCCGGACAGGGGGAAAATGAAAAACTGTTTTTT
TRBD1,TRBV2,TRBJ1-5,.,CASRRGTGNSNQPQHF,TGTGCCAGCAGGAGGGGGACAGGGAATAGCAATCAGCCCCAGCATTTT
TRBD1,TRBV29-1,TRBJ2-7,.,CSVGPDRGNEQYF,TGCAGCGTAGGACCCGACAGGGGGAACGAGCAGTACTTC
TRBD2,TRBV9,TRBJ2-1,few,CASSDGLASYNEQFF,TGTGCCAGCAGCGATGGACTAGCGTCCTACAATGAGCAGTTCTTC
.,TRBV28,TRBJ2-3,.,CASSITGIADTQYF,TGTGCCAGCAGTATAACAGGGATCGCAGATACGCAGTATTTT
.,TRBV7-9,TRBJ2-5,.,CASSFRETQYF,TGTGCCAGCAGTTTCCGGGAGACCCAGTACTTC
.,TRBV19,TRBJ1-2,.,CASSKNRARNYGYTF,TGTGCCAGTAGTAAGAACCGAGCTCGTAACTATGGCTACACCTTC
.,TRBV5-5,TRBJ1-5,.,CASSKAPDSNQPQHF,TGTGCCAGCAGCAAAGCGCCTGATAGCAATCAGCCCCAGCATTTT
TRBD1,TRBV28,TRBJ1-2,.,CASSLTGTGDYGYTF,TGTGCCAGCAGTTTGACAGGGACAGGAGACTATGGCTACACCTTC
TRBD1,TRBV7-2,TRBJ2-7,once,CASSSRGRREQYF,TGTGCCAGCAGCTCCAGGGGGCGCAGAGAGCAGTACTTC
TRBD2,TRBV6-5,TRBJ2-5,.,CASMTSEETQYF,TGTGCCAGTATGACTAGCGAAGAGACCCAGTACTTC
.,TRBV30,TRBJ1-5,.,CAWSAVGAGGNQPQHF,TGTGCCTGGAGTGCAGTTGGAGCAGGGGGCAATCAGCCCCAGCATTTT
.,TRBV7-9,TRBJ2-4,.,CASVTNGEDIQYF,TGTGCCAGCGTAACAAACGGGGAGGACATTCAGTACTTC
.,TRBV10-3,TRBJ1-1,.,CAIRQGLGGTEAFF,TGTGCCATCCGACAAGGATTGGGGGGGACTGAAGCTTTCTTT
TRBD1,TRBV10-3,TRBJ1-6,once,CAISESLTGVNSPLHF,TGTGCCATCAGTGAGTCACTGACAGGGGTCAATTCACCCCTCCACTTT
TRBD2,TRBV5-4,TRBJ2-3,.,CASSLFAGGPGTDTQYF,TGTGCCAGCAGCTTGTTCGCGGGAGGGCCCGGCACAGATACGCAGTATTTT
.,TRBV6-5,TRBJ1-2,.,CASSSPLTVQSGYTF,TGTGCCAGCAGCTCTCCCCTAACAGTTCAGTCCGGCTACACCTTC
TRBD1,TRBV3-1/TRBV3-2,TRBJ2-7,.,CASSQRRQGVGEQYF,TGTGCCAGCAGCCAAAGAAGACAGGGGGTGGGCGAGCAGTACTTC
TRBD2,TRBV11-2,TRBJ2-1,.,CASSSLAGGGGEQFF,TGTGCCAGCAGCTCCCTAGCGGGGGGAGGGGGTGAGCAGTTCTTC
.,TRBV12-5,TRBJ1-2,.,CASGPGIHGYTF,TGTGCTAGTGGTCCAGGCATACATGGCTACACCTTC
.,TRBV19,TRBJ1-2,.,CASSALSGWNGYTF,TGTGCCAGTAGCGCCCTTTCAGGTTGGAATGGCTACACCTTC
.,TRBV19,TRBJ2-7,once,CASSRVRGSGDYEQYF,TGTGCCAGTAGTAGGGTCCGTGGGAGTGGTGACTACGAGCAGTACTTC
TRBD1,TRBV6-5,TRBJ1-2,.,CASSWDSTNYGYTF,TGTGCCAGCAGCTGGGACAGCACTAACTATGGCTACACCTTC
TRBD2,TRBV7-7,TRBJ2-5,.,CASSSSSGALQETQYF,TGTGCTAGCAGCTCGTCTAGCGGGGCTCTCCAAGAGACCCAGTACTTC
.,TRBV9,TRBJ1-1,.,CASSAIQAGDTEAFF,TGTGCCAGCAGCGCTATACAGGCGGGGGACACTGAAGCTTTCTTT
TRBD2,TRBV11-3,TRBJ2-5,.,CASSIAGGQLAGGSRETQYF,TGTGCCAGCAGCATAGCAGGGGGACAACTAGCGGGAGGGTCTCGGGAGACCCAGTACTTC
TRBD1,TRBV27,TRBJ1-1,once,CASSLSDRLNTEAFF,TGTGCCAGCAGTCTGTCGGACAGGCTGAACACTGAAGCTTTCTTT
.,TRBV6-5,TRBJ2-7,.,CASSLTDATYEQYF,TGTGCCAGCAGTCTCACAGATGCGACCTACGAGCAGTACTTC
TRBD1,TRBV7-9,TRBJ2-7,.,CASSPRDRVSEQYF,TGTGCCAGCAGCCCCCGGGACAGGGTATCCGAGCAGTACTTC
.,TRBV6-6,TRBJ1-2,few,CASSYSGGRVDYGYTF,TGTGCCAGCAGTTACTCGGGGGGTAGAGTGGACTATGGCTACACCTTC